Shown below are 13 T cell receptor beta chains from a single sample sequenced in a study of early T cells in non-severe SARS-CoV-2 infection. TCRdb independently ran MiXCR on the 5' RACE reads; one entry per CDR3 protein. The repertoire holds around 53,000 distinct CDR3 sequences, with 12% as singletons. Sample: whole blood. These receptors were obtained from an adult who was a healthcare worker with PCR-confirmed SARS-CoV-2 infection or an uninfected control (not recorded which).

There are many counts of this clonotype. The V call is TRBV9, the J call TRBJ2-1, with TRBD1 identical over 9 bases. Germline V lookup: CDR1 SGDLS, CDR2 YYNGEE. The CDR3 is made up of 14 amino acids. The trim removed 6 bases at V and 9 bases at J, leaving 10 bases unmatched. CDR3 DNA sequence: TGTGCCAGCACCCTGGGACAGGGCTGGGGTGAGCAGTTCTTC. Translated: CASTLGQGWGEQFF.

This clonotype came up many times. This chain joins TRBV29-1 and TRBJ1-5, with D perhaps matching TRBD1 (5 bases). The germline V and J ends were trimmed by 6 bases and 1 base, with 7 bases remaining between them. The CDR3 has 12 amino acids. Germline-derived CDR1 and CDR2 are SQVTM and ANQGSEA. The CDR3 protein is CSVRDSNQPQHF. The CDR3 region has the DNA TGCAGCGTGCGGGACAGCAATCAGCCCCAGCATTTT.

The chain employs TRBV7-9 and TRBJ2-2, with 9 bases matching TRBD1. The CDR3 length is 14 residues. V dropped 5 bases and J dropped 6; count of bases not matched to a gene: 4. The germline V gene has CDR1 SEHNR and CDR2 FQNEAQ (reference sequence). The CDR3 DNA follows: TGTGCCAGCAGCCACACAGGGGGCCCCGGGGAGCTGTTTTTT. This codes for CASSHTGGPGELFF.

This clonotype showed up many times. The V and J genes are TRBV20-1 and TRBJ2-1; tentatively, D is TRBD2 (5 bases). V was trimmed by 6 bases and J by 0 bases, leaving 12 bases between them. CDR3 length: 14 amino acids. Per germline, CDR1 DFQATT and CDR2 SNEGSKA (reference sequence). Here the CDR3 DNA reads TGCAGTGCCCAAACCGGGGTCTCCTACAATGAGCAGTTCTTC. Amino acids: CSAQTGVSYNEQFF.

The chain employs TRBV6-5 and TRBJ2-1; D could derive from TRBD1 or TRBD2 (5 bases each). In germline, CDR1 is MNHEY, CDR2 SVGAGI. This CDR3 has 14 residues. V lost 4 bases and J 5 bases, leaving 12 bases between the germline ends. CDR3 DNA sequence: TGTGCCAGCAGTTCCTGGGACGGGAACAATGAGCAGTTCTTC. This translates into CASSSWDGNNEQFF.

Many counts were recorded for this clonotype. CDR3 coding DNA: TGTGCCAGCAGCCCCTCGCCAGGGAGTGTGAACACTGAAGCTTTCTTT. This codes for CASSPSPGSVNTEAFF. The chain combines TRBV11-2 with TRBJ1-1; a possible D gene is TRBD1 (5 bases). V dropped 5 bases and J dropped 0 bases, with 16 bases sitting between them. The germline V gene has CDR1 SGHAT and CDR2 FQNNGV. The CDR3 is 16 residues long. Together with reference TRBV11-2 and TRBJ1-1, the CDR3 gives the full variable domain: EAGVAQSPRYKIIEKRQSVAFWCNPISGHATLYWYQQILGQGPKLLIQFQNNGVVDDSQLPKDRFSAERLKGVDSTLKIQPAKLEDSAVYLCASSPSPGSVNTEAFFGQGTRLTVV.

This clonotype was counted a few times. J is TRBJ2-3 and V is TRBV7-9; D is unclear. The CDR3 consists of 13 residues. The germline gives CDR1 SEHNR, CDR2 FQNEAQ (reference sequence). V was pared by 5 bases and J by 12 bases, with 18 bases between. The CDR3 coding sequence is TGTGCCAGCAGCAACCAGATCCGGGCTACCCAGTATTTT. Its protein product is CASSNQIRATQYF.

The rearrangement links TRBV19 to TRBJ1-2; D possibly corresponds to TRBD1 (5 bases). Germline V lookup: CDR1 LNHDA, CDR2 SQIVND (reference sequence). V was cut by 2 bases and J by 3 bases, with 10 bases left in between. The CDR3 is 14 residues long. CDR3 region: CASSITGSYYGYTF. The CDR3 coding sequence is TGTGCCAGTAGTATAACAGGCAGCTACTATGGCTACACCTTC.

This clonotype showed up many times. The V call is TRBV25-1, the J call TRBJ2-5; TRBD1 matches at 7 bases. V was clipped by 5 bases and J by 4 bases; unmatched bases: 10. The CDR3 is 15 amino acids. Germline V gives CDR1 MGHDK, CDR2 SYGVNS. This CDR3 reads CASSQPGQNIETQYF. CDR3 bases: TGTGCCAGCAGTCAACCGGGACAGAACATAGAGACCCAGTACTTC. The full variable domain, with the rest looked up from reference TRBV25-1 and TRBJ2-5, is EADIYQTPRYLVIGTGKKITLECSQTMGHDKMYWYQQDPGMELHLIHYSYGVNSTEKGDLSSESTVSRIRTEHFPLTLESARPSHTSQYLCASSQPGQNIETQYFGPGTRLLVL.

The CDR3 DNA sequence: TGTGCCGTCAAACTACAGGGGTACACTGAAGCTTTCTTT. Its protein product is CAVKLQGYTEAFF. The chain has TRBV6-1 and TRBJ1-1; 7 bases are shared with TRBD1. J was trimmed by 3 bases and V by 11 bases; bases with no gene match: 9. CDR1 and CDR2 (germline): MNHNS, SASEGT. The CDR3 consists of 13 residues.

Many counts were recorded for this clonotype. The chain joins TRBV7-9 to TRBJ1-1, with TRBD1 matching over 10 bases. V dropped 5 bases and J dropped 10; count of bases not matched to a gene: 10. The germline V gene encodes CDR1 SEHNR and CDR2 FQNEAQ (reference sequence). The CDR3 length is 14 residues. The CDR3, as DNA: TGTGCCAGCAGCCCGGGACAGGGGCTTATAGGAGCTTTCTTT. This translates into CASSPGQGLIGAFF.

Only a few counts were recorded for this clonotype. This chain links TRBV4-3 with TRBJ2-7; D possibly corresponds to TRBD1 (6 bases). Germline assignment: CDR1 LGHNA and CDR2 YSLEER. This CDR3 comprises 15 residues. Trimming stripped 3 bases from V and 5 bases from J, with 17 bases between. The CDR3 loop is CASSQILTGTNEQYF. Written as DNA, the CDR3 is TGCGCCAGCAGCCAGATATTGACAGGAACGAACGAGCAGTACTTC.

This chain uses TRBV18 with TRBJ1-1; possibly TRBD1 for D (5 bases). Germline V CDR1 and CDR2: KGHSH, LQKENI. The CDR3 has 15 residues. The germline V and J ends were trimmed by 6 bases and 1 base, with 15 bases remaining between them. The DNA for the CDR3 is TGTGCCAGCTCGGGGCAGACCGGACGGAACACTGAAGCTTTCTTT. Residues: CASSGQTGRNTEAFF. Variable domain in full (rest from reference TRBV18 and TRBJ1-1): NAGVMQNPRHLVRRRGQEARLRCSPMKGHSHVYWYRQLPEEGLKFMVYLQKENIIDESGMPKERFSAEFPKEGPSILRIQQVVRGDSAAYFCASSGQTGRNTEAFFGQGTRLTVV.